The rows below give T cell receptor beta chains drawn from one sample of a study of CD8 T cells in ankylosing spondylitis. A single record per CDR3 protein comes from TCRdb applying MiXCR to the 5' RACE reads. The sample includes about 500,000 distinct CDR3 sequences, roughly 13% of them seen just once. Material for sequencing was blood, either unsorted or a sorted T cell fraction (not recorded which). The source of these receptors is a male donor with ankylosing spondylitis. Both conserved end residues are part of each CDR3. Fields, in order: V gene, clone size, D gene, J gene, CDR3 protein, CDR3 DNA. D genes are given only for firm matches. Size tells how often a clone was seen (once, few, many) or the class of an expanded clone, and some rows leave it out.

>TRBV7-9|NA|NA|TRBJ2-3
CASSPPGGRGTDTQYF
TGTGCCAGCAGCCCCCCCGGAGGGCGAGGCACAGATACGCAGTATTTT
>TRBV5-1|NA|NA|TRBJ1-3
CASSAMALLGGPGNTIYF
TGCGCCAGCAGCGCGATGGCACTATTAGGGGGGCCCGGAAACACCATATATTTT
>TRBV29-1|NA|TRBD1|TRBJ1-1
CSGAGGQGLTNTEAFF
TGCAGCGGCGCAGGAGGACAGGGTCTGACGAACACTGAAGCTTTCTTT
>TRBV3-1|few|NA|TRBJ2-1
CASSPSTGRMDEQFF
TGTGCCAGCAGCCCCTCGACTGGGCGGATGGATGAGCAGTTCTTC
>TRBV20-1|few|NA|TRBJ1-5
CSAKNRVASNQPQHF
TGCAGTGCTAAGAACAGGGTAGCAAGCAATCAGCCCCAGCATTTT
>TRBV29-1|NA|NA|TRBJ1-1
CSVVAVLSSTEAFF
TGCAGCGTTGTCGCCGTCCTCTCGAGCACTGAAGCTTTCTTT
>TRBV12-3/TRBV12-4|NA|NA|TRBJ1-5
CASSLYGINQPQHF
TGTGCCAGCAGTTTATATGGGATCAATCAGCCCCAGCATTTT
>TRBV7-2|many|NA|TRBJ1-2
CASSLGSSYGYTF
TGTGCCAGCAGCCTGGGGAGTTCCTATGGCTACACCTTC
>TRBV30|few|NA|TRBJ2-3
CAWTRDTGSTNTDTQYF
TGTGCCTGGACCCGGGACACGGGATCAACAAACACAGATACGCAGTATTTT
>TRBV12-3/TRBV12-4|few|NA|TRBJ2-1
CASTVGSYNEQFF
TGTGCCAGCACCGTTGGATCCTACAATGAGCAGTTCTTC
>TRBV24-1|NA|TRBD2|TRBJ2-1
CATSDPAAGGSYNEQFF
TGTGCCACCAGTGATCCCGCAGCGGGAGGGTCCTACAATGAGCAGTTCTTC
>TRBV5-1|many|NA|TRBJ1-1
CASSLAMGVEAFF
TGCGCCAGCAGCTTGGCGATGGGGGTAGAAGCTTTCTTT
>TRBV2|NA|NA|TRBJ2-4
CATKRGQQNIQYF
TGTGCCACCAAACGAGGACAACAAAACATTCAGTACTTC
>TRBV7-9|few|NA|TRBJ1-5
CASSSTGGAQPQHF
TGTGCCAGCAGCTCAACCGGAGGGGCTCAGCCCCAGCATTTT
>TRBV20-1|many|NA|TRBJ1-4
CSARRTATNEKLFF
TGCAGTGCGCGCAGGACAGCAACTAATGAAAAACTGTTTTTT
>TRBV5-6|many|NA|TRBJ2-1
CASSRSGEQFF
TGTGCCAGCAGCCGAAGTGGTGAGCAGTTCTTC
>TRBV6-1|few|TRBD2|TRBJ2-7
CASSEPGGGSSYEQYF
TGTGCCAGCAGTGAGCCTGGCGGGGGTAGCTCCTACGAGCAGTACTTC
>TRBV7-2|NA|TRBD2|TRBJ2-7
CASSESLAGGPYEQYF
TGTGCCAGCAGCGAATCTCTAGCGGGAGGGCCTTACGAGCAGTACTTC
>TRBV11-2|many|NA|TRBJ2-2
CASSPGSTGELFF
TGTGCCAGCAGCCCCGGTTCCACCGGGGAGCTGTTTTTT
>TRBV3-1|NA|TRBD1|TRBJ1-5
CASSKGTGGSGQPQHF
TGTGCCAGCAGCAAGGGGACAGGGGGAAGTGGTCAGCCCCAGCATTTT
>TRBV3-1|NA|NA|TRBJ1-4
CASSQDLRGAGSREKLFF
TGTGCCAGCAGCCAAGACCTGAGAGGCGCAGGGTCTCGGGAAAAACTGTTTTTT
>TRBV9|few|TRBD2|TRBJ2-1
CASRAPGLEYNEQFF
TGTGCCAGCAGGGCCCCGGGACTAGAATACAATGAGCAGTTCTTC
>TRBV12-3/TRBV12-4|many|NA|TRBJ2-1
CASSPRGQGGYNEQFF
TGTGCCAGCAGTCCTAGGGGCCAGGGAGGATACAATGAGCAGTTCTTC
>TRBV14|NA|NA|TRBJ2-2
CASSQFGGGRYTGELFF
TGTGCCAGCAGCCAATTTGGTGGAGGGAGGTACACCGGGGAGCTGTTTTTT
>TRBV7-2|many|TRBD2|TRBJ2-1
CASSLAGGWDEQFF
TGTGCCAGCAGTCTAGCGGGAGGTTGGGATGAGCAGTTCTTC
>TRBV7-6|few|NA|TRBJ2-3
CASSLGGFNTDTQYF
TGTGCCAGCAGCTTAGGGGGGTTTAACACAGATACGCAGTATTTT
>TRBV12-3/TRBV12-4|NA|NA|TRBJ2-1
CASRPAGLKNEQFF
TGTGCCAGCAGACCCGCAGGACTAAAGAATGAGCAGTTCTTC
>TRBV3-1|many|NA|TRBJ2-1
CASSQVGEQFF
TGTGCCAGCAGTCAAGTGGGAGAGCAGTTCTTC